This T cell receptor (beta chain) was profiled in a study of T-cell memory formation after mild COVID-19. General study points: Shrinking CD4+ clones were chiefly CM and EM; CD8+ ones were chiefly EMRA.

This clonotype showed up just a few times. What it recognizes is unknown. Trimming removed 4 bases from V and 1 base from J, with 10 bases in between. This CDR3 contains 14 residues. Per germline, CDR1 SEHNR and CDR2 FQNEAQ (reference sequence). TCRdb reprocessed the 5' RACE reads via MiXCR and lists one record per CDR3 protein. Here the sample spans 250,000 to 300,000 distinct CDR3 sequences, approximately 8% being singletons. Sequencing was carried out using PBMCs or a T cell subset sorted from them (not recorded which). This receptor was taken from a man younger than 35 who had mild COVID-19 (a few samples of this study predate the infection). Cell type and time point are not known. This chain connects TRBV7-9 to TRBJ1-1, with D possibly TRBD1 on 6 matching bases. CDR3 amino acids: CASSSEQGNTEAFF. Written as DNA, the CDR3 is TGTGCCAGCAGCTCCGAACAGGGGAACACTGAAGCTTTCTTT.